This T cell receptor (beta chain) was found in a study of cytotoxic CD8 clonotypes in ibrutinib-treated CLL. Study observations and caveats: Baseline clonality was higher than in age-matched healthy donors and moved in step with circulating CD8+ T-cell counts.

V trimming: 3 bases; J trimming: 5 bases; junction bases outside the gene matches: 7. CDR3 size: 14 residues. Per germline, CDR1 KGHSH and CDR2 LQKENI. Some clones are missing from TCRdb's copy, which holds only in-frame ones; the method was immunoSEQ multiplex PCR. Here the sample spans about 330,000 clones, roughly 70% being singletons. This clone was picked up one time. What it binds is not known. The clonotype comes from a human donor with chronic lymphocytic leukemia. This material consisted of PBMCs, taken after 36 months of ibrutinib treatment. This rearrangement joins TRBV18 to TRBJ2-7; 7 bases agree with TRBD1. CDR3 nucleotides: TGTGCCAGCTCACCTCGAGGGGGCGCAGACGAGCAGTACTTC. Residues: CASSPRGGADEQYF.